The rows below give T cell receptor beta chains drawn from one sample of a study of T cell repertoires in cytomegalovirus infection. No cognate antigen is known for these TCRs. MiXCR, applied by TCRdb to the reads, yields one record per CDR3 protein. The sample shows tens of thousands of distinct CDR3 sequences, roughly 21% of them seen only once. Sequencing used CD8+ T cells from cultured PBMCs, obtained from culture after CMV antigen stimulation. The receptors here all came from a human donor in good health (CMV status not recorded). Some clones in this sample may be carry-over from other donors' samples. Each CDR3 is given without its conserved first and last residue. Each record gives: CDR3 protein, V gene, J gene, clone size. Rows give clone size only sometimes, using once, few, many, or a class for an expanded clone.

ASHAGLAGGLDTQY	TRBV12-3/TRBV12-4	TRBJ2-3	few
ASSLGGTLEAF	TRBV7-2	TRBJ1-1	few
ASSPYPDTQY	TRBV7-2	TRBJ2-3	few
ASSQEDRDTEAF	TRBV4-1	TRBJ1-1	NA
ASSYTANSGANVLT	TRBV7-8	TRBJ2-6	NA
ASSQDRGRGGNEQF	TRBV4-3	TRBJ2-1	few
ASSYDRGGEQY	TRBV28	TRBJ2-7	few
ASSYPPLNTIY	TRBV7-8	TRBJ1-3	few
ASSLSPAGEETQY	TRBV28	TRBJ2-5	NA
ASSEAVQGGNEQY	TRBV2	TRBJ2-7	many
ASSPYLVGELF	TRBV6-5	TRBJ2-2	NA
ASSSRETGNTEAF	TRBV4-1	TRBJ1-1	few
ASSHLAGGVNEQF	TRBV7-9	TRBJ2-1	NA
ASSLVPGTSEQY	TRBV12-3/TRBV12-4	TRBJ2-7	NA
SAVTENTEAF	TRBV20-1	TRBJ1-1	few
ASSGSRTESSHEQY	TRBV12-3/TRBV12-4	TRBJ2-7	NA
ASSSEDGINTGELF	TRBV5-6	TRBJ2-2	NA
ASSYASPGLGTDTQY	TRBV6-2/TRBV6-3	TRBJ2-3	NA
SVEDLAGRAYNEQF	TRBV29-1	TRBJ2-1	NA
ASSLGVHQPQH	TRBV12-3/TRBV12-4	TRBJ1-5	NA
ASGQGFYNEQF	TRBV7-6	TRBJ2-1	NA
ASSLSISWPKNIQY	TRBV19	TRBJ2-4	NA
ASSLEQGASTDTQY	TRBV7-8	TRBJ2-3	NA
ASSFSGGRYEQY	TRBV7-2	TRBJ2-7	NA
ASSGPVGRGTYGYT	TRBV7-6	TRBJ1-2	NA
ASSLVSKSSYEQY	TRBV7-2	TRBJ2-7	NA
ASSELRSGTGGNTIY	TRBV25-1	TRBJ1-3	few
ASSLKTGAITYEQY	TRBV7-2	TRBJ2-7	few
ASSPPPGSYEQY	TRBV6-2/TRBV6-3	TRBJ2-7	once
ASSPIWDAVYEQY	TRBV4-1	TRBJ2-7	NA
ASRVFAGTEAF	TRBV19	TRBJ1-1	NA
ASSYFQISNQPQH	TRBV6-2/TRBV6-3	TRBJ1-5	NA
ASSLDRQSNRVYGYT	TRBV5-6	TRBJ1-2	NA
ASSPKLVGELF	TRBV7-2	TRBJ2-2	NA
ASSHGDSLNTEAF	TRBV4-3	TRBJ1-1	NA
ASSLPADTQY	TRBV18	TRBJ2-3	NA
ASSSGGGFADTQY	TRBV7-3	TRBJ2-3	NA
ASSLEGGDEQF	TRBV28	TRBJ2-1	NA
ASSSQTGRGGPQH	TRBV7-8	TRBJ1-5	few
ASSLGGISDTQY	TRBV7-8	TRBJ2-3	many
ASRTTGLEETQY	TRBV6-1	TRBJ2-5	few
ASSLPRDGPGTPLH	TRBV27	TRBJ1-6	NA
ASSLIATTNTGELF	TRBV7-3	TRBJ2-2	NA
ASSSSPGTSGGADNEQF	TRBV7-6	TRBJ2-1	NA
ASSYSRRSGNTIY	TRBV6-5	TRBJ1-3	NA
ASRDRVKDTQY	TRBV7-2	TRBJ2-3	NA
ASSASTGVSYEQY	TRBV6-1	TRBJ2-7	NA
ASSESAYARGEAF	TRBV10-2	TRBJ1-1	NA
ASSLGQTVQGYT	TRBV11-1	TRBJ1-2	NA